This T cell receptor beta chain was found in a study of regulatory T cells in long-lasting Graves disease. As regards this clonotype: The antigen remains unidentified.

Study results and caveats: Persistent Graves' patients showed less TCR diversity than newly diagnosed ones. When disease was persistent, TRBV28, TRBJ1-2 and TRBJ2-5 were the favored segments.

For TCR beta, libraries came from iRepertoire HTBI primers and Arm-PCR of CDR3 regions. TCRdb re-derived calls from the multiplex PCR reads in MiXCR, one entry per CDR3 protein. The table shows about 400,000 distinct CDR3 sequences, with about 17% occurring only once. Documented time point: newly diagnosed GD, antithyroid drugs for less than 3 months. Extracted PBMC RNA gave rise to the TCR library. One endocrinology department in Xi'an, China, was where patients came from. The CDR3 is 15 residues long. Germline CDR1 and CDR2: SGHVS and FQNEAQ. With 2 bases removed from V and 6 bases from J, the gap between germline ends came to 11 bases. This sample also belongs to another study, concerning T cells in Graves' hyperthyroidism and ophthalmopathy. In that study: Within blood appeared most thyroid clonotypes that had expanded above 0.001.

This receptor was obtained from a woman under 30 with Graves disease. Sequences were derived from peripheral blood mononuclear cells (PBMCs), sampled at new diagnosis, from a patient treated with antithyroid drugs. The V call is TRBV7-8, the J call TRBJ1-6; D is possibly TRBD1 (5 bases). CDR3 protein: CASSLRQFFNSPLHF. CDR3 coding DNA: TGTGCCAGCAGCTTACGACAGTTCTTTAATTCACCCCTCCACTTT.